The next 27 T cell receptor beta chains were all read from a single sample in a study of beta chain features in type 1 diabetes. The sequenced template was cDNA made from the entire isolated RNA. Sequencing was performed with immunoSEQ multiplex PCR; in TCRdb, only in-frame clones are kept and a portion is missing. The data hold about 290,000 clones, with approximately 8.1% observed a single time. Sample: central memory CD4+ T cells from blood. The source of these receptors is a woman in her late teens or twenties in good health.

The gene calls are TRBV28 and TRBJ1-2, with D possibly being TRBD1 (6 bases). The CDR3 is 14 residues long. Trimming took off 2 bases at V and 2 bases at J, with 9 bases between the two ends. The germline gives CDR1 MDHEN, CDR2 SYDVKM. Here the CDR3 reads CASSLAGGNYGYTF. Written as DNA, the CDR3 is TGTGCCAGCAGTTTAGCCGGGGGCAACTATGGCTACACCTTC.

This clone was detected a few times. This sequence joins TRBV5-4 and TRBJ1-2; D perhaps matches TRBD1 (5 bases). The germline V gene has CDR1 SGHNT and CDR2 YYREEE (reference sequence). This CDR3 region has 13 residues. Trimming left V 5 bases short and J 6 bases short, with 14 bases between. CDR3 amino acids: CASRQTSGNGYTF. The CDR3 DNA follows: TGTGCCAGCAGGCAAACCTCAGGGAATGGCTACACCTTC.

This rearrangement joins TRBV5-4 to TRBJ2-2; a possible D gene is TRBD2 (5 bases). Germline V gives CDR1 SGHNT, CDR2 YYREEE (reference sequence). This CDR3 spans 14 amino acids. V was trimmed by 2 bases and J by 7 bases, leaving 12 bases between them. The CDR3 DNA follows: TGTGCCAGCAGCTTAGCGCGGGTGGTCGGGGAGCTGTTTTTT. Residues: CASSLARVVGELFF.

The chain couples TRBV7-2 to TRBJ2-7; TRBD1 might be the D (7 bases). Trimming took 4 bases from V and 4 from J, leaving 14 bases between them. The germline gives CDR1 SGHTA, CDR2 FQGNSA. The CDR3 covers 14 residues. The CDR3 DNA reads TGTGCCAGCAGCTGCGGGACAGAGAAGTACGAGCAGTACGTC. Its protein is CASSCGTEKYEQYV.

This chain connects TRBV7-9 to TRBJ1-3; TRBD1 agrees at 9 bases. The CDR3 totals 15 residues. J lost 7 bases, V lost 5 bases, and 9 bases had no gene match. From germline, CDR1 is SEHNR and CDR2 FQNEAQ (reference sequence). In DNA, the CDR3 is TGTGCCAGCAGCCAAGGACAGGGGCGCGAGAACACCATATATTTT. Encoded protein: CASSQGQGRENTIYF.

This clone has at least ten counts. The genes are TRBV23-1 and TRBJ2-7; tentatively, D is TRBD2 (5 bases). TRBV23-1 is an ORF, with its function uncertain. This CDR3 is 17 amino acids long. The V gene lost 0 bases and the J gene lost 0 bases, with 15 bases spanning the gap. The CDR3 bases are TGCGCCAGCAGTCAATCCGCGGGCCTTAGGAGCTCCTACGAGCAGTACGTC. It codes for CASSQSAGLRSSYEQYV.

The V call is TRBV18, the J call TRBJ1-5; TRBD1 aligns across 9 bases. Losses at the gene ends were 5 bases for V and 6 bases for J; bases not matched to a gene: 11. CDR3 length: 16 amino acids. The germline V gene has CDR1 KGHSH and CDR2 LQKENI. CDR3 DNA sequence: TGTGCCAGCTCAGGAACAGGACAGGGGTTCGGTCAGCCCCAGCATTTT. Amino acids: CASSGTGQGFGQPQHF.

The chain links TRBV18 to TRBJ2-1; D perhaps matches TRBD2 (5 bases). V was shortened by 5 bases and J by 8 bases, with 19 bases between the two germline ends. Germline CDR1 KGHSH, CDR2 LQKENI. CDR3 size: 15 residues. The CDR3 loop is CASSTIANERDEQFF. For the CDR3, the DNA is TGTGCCAGCTCAACAATTGCTAACGAGAGGGATGAGCAGTTCTTC. The complete variable domain, with remaining parts taken from reference TRBV18 and TRBJ2-1, reads NAGVMQNPRHLVRRRGQEARLRCSPMKGHSHVYWYRQLPEEGLKFMVYLQKENIIDESGMPKERFSAEFPKEGPSILRIQQVVRGDSAAYFCASSTIANERDEQFFGPGTRLTVL.

There are a few counts of this clone. The CDR3 DNA follows: TGCGCCAGCAGCTTGGGATCCCTGAGGGGCTCCTACAATGAGCAGTTCTTC. Residues: CASSLGSLRGSYNEQFF. The rearrangement uses TRBV5-1 and TRBJ2-1; D may be TRBD1 or TRBD2 (5 bases each). Germline V gene lookup returns CDR1 SGHRS and CDR2 YFSETQ. The V and J ends lost 0 bases and 0 bases respectively, with 13 bases between them. CDR3 length: 17 residues.

The chain links TRBV30 to TRBJ2-7; 11 bases align to TRBD1. Trimming removed 2 bases from V and 7 bases from J; junction bases left unmatched: 10. CDR1 GTSNPN and CDR2 SVGIG come from the germline V gene (reference sequence). The CDR3 contains 15 residues. The CDR3 is CAWSPWTGGASEQYF. CDR3 in DNA: TGTGCCTGGAGTCCCTGGACAGGGGGCGCGTCGGAGCAGTACTTC.

This sequence joins TRBV29-1 and TRBJ2-3, with D tentatively TRBD1 (5 bases). V was trimmed by 7 bases and J by 3 bases, leaving 14 bases between them. This CDR3 has 13 amino acids. Germline V gives CDR1 SQVTM, CDR2 ANQGSEA. The CDR3 here is CSATGSGTDTQYF. The CDR3 region has the DNA TGCAGCGCCACAGGATCTGGTACAGATACGCAGTATTTT.

The chain combines TRBV7-2 with TRBJ1-1; TRBD1 matches at 7 bases. Germline trimming cut 4 bases from V and 2 bases from J; bases unmatched to any gene: 7. Germline V gene lookup returns CDR1 SGHTA and CDR2 FQGNSA. This CDR3 comprises 15 residues. The CDR3 DNA reads as TGTGCCAGCAGCTCCTCGACAGGGAAAAACACTGAAGCTTTCTTT. Translating it yields CASSSSTGKNTEAFF.

This clone was picked up a small number of times. The chain recombines TRBV5-5 with TRBJ1-2; 8 nucleotides agree with TRBD1. Losses at the gene ends were 4 bases for V and 5 bases for J; bases not matched to a gene: 13. The CDR3 contains 16 residues. CDR1 is SGHKS, CDR2 YYEKEE, per germline (reference sequence). The chain's CDR3 is CASSLSTGQGLYGYTF. CDR3 coding DNA: TGTGCCAGCAGCCTCTCAACCGGACAGGGACTTTATGGCTACACCTTC.

This clone was counted a few times. The gene calls are TRBV29-1 and TRBJ2-4, with D tentatively TRBD1 (5 bases). V shed 2 bases and J shed 6 bases, with 11 bases lying between them. Germline values: CDR1 SQVTM, CDR2 ANQGSEA. This CDR3 is 13 amino acids long. The CDR3: CSVEPTGANIQYF. The CDR3, as DNA: TGCAGCGTTGAACCCACAGGCGCAAACATTCAGTACTTC.

Only a few counts were recorded for this clone. The chain is built from TRBV4-3 and TRBJ1-4; no reliable D call. The CDR3 contains 18 residues. Germline V gene data show CDR1 as LGHNA and CDR2 as YSLEER. V dropped 0 bases and J dropped 3 bases, with 17 bases sitting between them. CDR3 nucleotide sequence: TGCGCCAGCAGCCAAGATCGGGTAGGGTGGAGAGCTAATGAAAAACTGTTTTTT. Its translation is CASSQDRVGWRANEKLFF.

At least ten counts were recorded for this clone. The genes are TRBV2 and TRBJ2-1, with D possibly TRBD2 on 5 matching bases. The V gene lost 0 bases and the J gene lost 7 bases, with 19 bases spanning the gap. This CDR3 is 17 amino acids long. In germline, CDR1 is SNHLY, CDR2 FYNNEI. CDR3 residues: CASSEAPRGASGNEQFF. The CDR3 coding sequence is TGTGCCAGCAGTGAAGCGCCCCGGGGAGCAAGTGGAAATGAGCAGTTCTTC.

This clone was found a few times. The gene calls are TRBV7-2 and TRBJ2-3; D uncertain. Germline V gene data show CDR1 as SGHTA and CDR2 as FQGNSA. The CDR3 covers 12 residues. The germline V and J ends were trimmed by 4 bases and 2 bases, with 4 bases remaining between them. This CDR3 reads CASSSNTDTQYF. CDR3 sequence (DNA): TGTGCCAGCAGCTCGAACACAGATACGCAGTATTTT.

This clone came up a few times. The chain joins TRBV18 to TRBJ1-1, with a weak D call TRBD1 (5 bases). CDR3 length equals 13 residues. Per the germline V gene, CDR1 is KGHSH and CDR2 is LQKENI. The V gene lost 5 bases and the J gene lost 4 bases, with 11 bases spanning the gap. CDR3 sequence: CASSAGLSTEAFF. CDR3 nucleotide sequence: TGTGCCAGCTCAGCAGGGTTGAGCACTGAAGCTTTCTTT.

This clone appeared many times. The chain is built from TRBV11-2 and TRBJ1-5; D is undetermined. Trimming left V 1 base short and J 6 bases short, with 7 bases between. The CDR3 runs 13 residues. Germline values: CDR1 SGHAT, CDR2 FQNNGV. The CDR3 DNA is TGTGCCAGCAGCTTAGCGATTGGTCAGCCCCAGCATTTT. Translating gives CASSLAIGQPQHF.

The sample holds a few counts of this clone. The rearrangement links TRBV25-1 to TRBJ2-7, with a possible D match to TRBD1 (6 bases). CDR3 length: 18 residues. Trimming removed 4 bases at V and 4 bases at J, with 26 bases between. Germline CDR1 is MGHDK and CDR2 is SYGVNS. This CDR3 reads CASSGAGVGPRDLYEQYF. The CDR3 nucleotides are TGTGCCAGCAGTGGGGCAGGGGTTGGGCCTAGAGATCTTTACGAGCAGTACTTC.

The chain couples TRBV6-5 to TRBJ2-5; TRBD1 might be the D (7 bases). Germline V gene lookup returns CDR1 MNHEY and CDR2 SVGAGI. Trimming took 2 bases from V and 9 from J, leaving 19 bases between them. CDR3 length: 15 amino acids. The CDR3 protein is CASSYGRGTGRAQYF. In DNA, the CDR3 is TGTGCCAGCAGTTACGGCAGGGGGACCGGGAGAGCCCAGTACTTC.

This clone has a count of ten or more. The chain links TRBV5-1 to TRBJ2-1, with D perhaps matching TRBD1 (5 bases). Germline loops: CDR1 SGHRS, CDR2 YFSETQ. CDR3 size: 15 residues. The V end lost 4 bases, the J end lost 0 bases, and 11 bases lay between the germline ends. CDR3 DNA sequence: TGCGCCAGCAGCAGGGGCGATAGCTCCTACAATGAGCAGTTCTTC. It specifies CASSRGDSSYNEQFF.

This chain joins TRBV9 and TRBJ2-1; 8 bases line up with TRBD2. There are 16 residues in the CDR3. The junction had 3 bases not matched to a gene; V was cut back by 1 base and J by 0 bases. Germline V gene sequence: CDR1 SGDLS, CDR2 YYNGEE. The CDR3 DNA reads as TGTGCCAGCAGCGTACAAAGCGGGGGCTCCTACAATGAGCAGTTCTTC. It is translated as CASSVQSGGSYNEQFF.

This clone has at least ten counts. The chain's CDR3 is CASERGLATDTQYF. CDR3 in DNA: TGTGCTAGTGAAAGGGGGCTAGCGACAGATACGCAGTATTTT. This chain uses TRBV12-5 with TRBJ2-3; maybe TRBD1 (7 bases). V was trimmed by 7 bases and J by 3 bases, leaving 14 bases between them. Germline values: CDR1 LGHNT, CDR2 FRNRAP. The CDR3 spans 14 residues.

This clone was detected many times. This chain joins TRBV14 and TRBJ2-1; D ambiguous. V lost 0 bases and J 10 bases, leaving 10 bases between the germline ends. The CDR3 has 13 amino acids. Per the germline V gene, CDR1 is SGHDN and CDR2 is FVKESK. CDR3 residues: CASSQDNGDEQFF. The CDR3 DNA reads as TGTGCCAGCAGCCAAGATAATGGAGACGAGCAGTTCTTC.

The rearrangement uses TRBV29-1 and TRBJ2-3, with 7 nucleotides matching TRBD2. Per germline, CDR1 SQVTM and CDR2 ANQGSEA. The CDR3 runs to 13 residues. The V segment lost 1 base and the J segment 7 bases; nucleotides outside the gene matches: 5. The CDR3 sequence: CSVEGTAGNTQYF. The CDR3 nucleotides are TGCAGCGTTGAAGGCACAGCGGGGAATACGCAGTATTTT.

This clone was counted a few times. The chain joins TRBV28 to TRBJ2-1; D is tentatively TRBD1 or TRBD2 (6 bases each). CDR1 MDHEN and CDR2 SYDVKM come from the germline V gene. Trimming pared 6 bases from V and 10 bases from J, leaving 16 bases between. CDR3 size: 13 residues. The CDR3 nucleotides are TGTGCCAGCAGGGGGGGCTCTACCATCGAGCAGTTCTTC. Its protein product is CASRGGSTIEQFF.